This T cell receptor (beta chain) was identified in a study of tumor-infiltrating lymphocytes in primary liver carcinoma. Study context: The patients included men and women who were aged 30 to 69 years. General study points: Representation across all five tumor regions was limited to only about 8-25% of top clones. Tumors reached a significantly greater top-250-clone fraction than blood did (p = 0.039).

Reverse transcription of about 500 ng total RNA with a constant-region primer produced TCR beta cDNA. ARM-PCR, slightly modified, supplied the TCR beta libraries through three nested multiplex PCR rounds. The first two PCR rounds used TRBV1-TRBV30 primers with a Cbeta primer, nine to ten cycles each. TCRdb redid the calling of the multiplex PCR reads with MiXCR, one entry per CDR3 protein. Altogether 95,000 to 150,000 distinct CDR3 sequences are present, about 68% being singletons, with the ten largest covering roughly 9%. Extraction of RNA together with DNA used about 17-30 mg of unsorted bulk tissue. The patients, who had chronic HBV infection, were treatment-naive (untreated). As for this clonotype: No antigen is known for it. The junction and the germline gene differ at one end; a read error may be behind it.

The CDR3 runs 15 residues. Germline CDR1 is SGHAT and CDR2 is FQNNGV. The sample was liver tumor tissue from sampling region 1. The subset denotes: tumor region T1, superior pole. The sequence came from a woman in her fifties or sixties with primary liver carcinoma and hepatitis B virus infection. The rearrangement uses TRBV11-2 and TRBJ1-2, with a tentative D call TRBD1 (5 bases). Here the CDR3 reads CASSQVLGESDGYTF. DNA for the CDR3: TGTGCCAGCAGCCAAGTCCTGGGGGAAAGTGATGGCTATACCTTC. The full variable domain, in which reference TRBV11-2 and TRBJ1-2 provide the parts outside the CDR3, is EAGVAQSPRYKIIEKRQSVAFWCNPISGHATLYWYQQILGQGPKLLIQFQNNGVVDDSQLPKDRFSAERLKGVDSTLKIQPAKLEDSAVYLCASSQVLGESDGYTFGSGTRLTVV.